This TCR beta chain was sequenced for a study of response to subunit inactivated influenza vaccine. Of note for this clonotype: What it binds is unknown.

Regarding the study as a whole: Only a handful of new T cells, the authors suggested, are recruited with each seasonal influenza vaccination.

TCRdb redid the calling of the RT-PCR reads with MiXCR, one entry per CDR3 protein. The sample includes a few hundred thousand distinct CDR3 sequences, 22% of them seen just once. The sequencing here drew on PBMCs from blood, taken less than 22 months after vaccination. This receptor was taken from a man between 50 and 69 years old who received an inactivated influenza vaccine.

As DNA, the CDR3 is TGTGCCAGCTCAACGACAGGACCGTATGGCTACACCTTC. Translation gives CASSTTGPYGYTF. The J gene is TRBJ1-2, the V gene TRBV5-4; possibly TRBD1 for D (6 bases). V was trimmed by 7 bases and J by 5 bases, leaving 15 bases between them. Germline loops: CDR1 SGHNT, CDR2 YYREEE (reference sequence). This CDR3 contains 13 residues. The full variable domain, completed using reference TRBV5-4 and TRBJ1-2, is ETGVTQSPTHLIKTRGQQVTLRCSSQSGHNTVSWYQQALGQGPQFIFQYYREEENGRGNFPPRFSGLQFPNYSSELNVNALELDDSALYLCASSTTGPYGYTFGSGTRLTVV.